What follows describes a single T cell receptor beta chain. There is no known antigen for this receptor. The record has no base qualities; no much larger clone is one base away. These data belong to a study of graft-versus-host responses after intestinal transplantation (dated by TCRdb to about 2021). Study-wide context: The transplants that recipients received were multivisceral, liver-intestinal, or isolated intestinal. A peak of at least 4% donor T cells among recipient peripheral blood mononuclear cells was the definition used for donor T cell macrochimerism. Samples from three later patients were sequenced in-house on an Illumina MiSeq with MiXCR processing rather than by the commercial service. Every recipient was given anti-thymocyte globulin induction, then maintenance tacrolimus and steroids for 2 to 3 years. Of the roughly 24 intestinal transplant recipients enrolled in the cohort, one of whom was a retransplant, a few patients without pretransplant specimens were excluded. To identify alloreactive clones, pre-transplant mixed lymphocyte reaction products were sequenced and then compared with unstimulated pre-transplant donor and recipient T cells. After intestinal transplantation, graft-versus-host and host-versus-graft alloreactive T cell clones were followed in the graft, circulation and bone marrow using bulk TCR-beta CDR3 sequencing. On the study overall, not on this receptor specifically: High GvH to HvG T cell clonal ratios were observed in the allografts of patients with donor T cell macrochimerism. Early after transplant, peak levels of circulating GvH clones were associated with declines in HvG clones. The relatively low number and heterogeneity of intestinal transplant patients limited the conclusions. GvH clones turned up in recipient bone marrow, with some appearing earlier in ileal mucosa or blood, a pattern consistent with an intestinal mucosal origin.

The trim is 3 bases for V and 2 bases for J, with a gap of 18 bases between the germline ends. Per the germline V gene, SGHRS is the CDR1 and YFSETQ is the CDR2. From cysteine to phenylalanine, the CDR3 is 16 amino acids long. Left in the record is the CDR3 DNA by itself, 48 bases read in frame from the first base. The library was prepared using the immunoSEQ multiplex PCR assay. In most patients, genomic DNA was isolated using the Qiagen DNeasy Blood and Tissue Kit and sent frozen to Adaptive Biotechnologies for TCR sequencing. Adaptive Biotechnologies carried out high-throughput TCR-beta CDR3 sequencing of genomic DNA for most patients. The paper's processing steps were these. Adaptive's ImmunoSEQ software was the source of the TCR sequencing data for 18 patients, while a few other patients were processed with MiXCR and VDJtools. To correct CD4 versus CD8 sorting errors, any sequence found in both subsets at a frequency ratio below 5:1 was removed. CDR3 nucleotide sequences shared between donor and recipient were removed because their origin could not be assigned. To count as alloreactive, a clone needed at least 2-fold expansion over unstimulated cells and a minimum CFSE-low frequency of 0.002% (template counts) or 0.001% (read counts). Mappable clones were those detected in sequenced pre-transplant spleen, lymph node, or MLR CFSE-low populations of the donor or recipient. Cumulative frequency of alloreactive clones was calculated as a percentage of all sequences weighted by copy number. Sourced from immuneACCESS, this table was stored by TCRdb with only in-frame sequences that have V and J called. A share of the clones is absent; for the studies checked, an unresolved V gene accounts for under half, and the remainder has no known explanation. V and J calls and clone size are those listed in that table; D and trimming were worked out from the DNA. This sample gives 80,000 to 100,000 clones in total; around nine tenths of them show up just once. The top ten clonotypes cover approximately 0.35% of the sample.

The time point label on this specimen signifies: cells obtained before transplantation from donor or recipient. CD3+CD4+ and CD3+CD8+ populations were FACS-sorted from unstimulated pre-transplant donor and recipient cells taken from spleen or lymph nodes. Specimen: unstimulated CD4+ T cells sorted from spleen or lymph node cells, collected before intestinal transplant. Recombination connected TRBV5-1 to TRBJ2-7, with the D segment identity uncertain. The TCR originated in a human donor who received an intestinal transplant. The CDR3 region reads CASSSTGRSDPYEQYF. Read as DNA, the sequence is TGCGCCAGCAGCTCGACGGGTCGTAGTGACCCCTACGAGCAGTACTTC.